Below, 12 T cell receptor beta chains from the same sample are listed, as sequenced in a study of regulatory T cells in long-lasting Graves disease. Building the TCR beta libraries relied on iRepertoire HTBI primers, and CDR3 regions underwent Arm-PCR. TCRdb reprocessed the multiplex PCR reads via MiXCR and lists one record per CDR3 protein. In the table there are about 420,000 distinct CDR3 sequences, less than 20% of which are singletons. Regarding time point: newly diagnosed GD, antithyroid drugs for less than 3 months. Following extraction of RNA from PBMCs, that RNA was used to make the TCR library. These same data were also listed under a study on T cells in Graves' hyperthyroidism and ophthalmopathy.

Sample: peripheral blood mononuclear cells (PBMCs), taken at new diagnosis, from a patient treated with antithyroid drugs. These receptors came from a woman aged 18 to 35 with Graves disease.

The chain uses TRBV5-5 and TRBJ2-5; 10 nucleotides line up with TRBD1. Germline V gives CDR1 SGHKS, CDR2 YYEKEE (reference sequence). CDR3 length: 15 amino acids. With 6 bases clipped from V and 5 bases from J, the junction kept 10 bases outside the gene matches. As DNA, the CDR3 is TGTGCCAGCACCCCTAGGACAGGGGGATTGGAGACCCAGTACTTC. Amino acids: CASTPRTGGLETQYF.

This clonotype turned up a few times. The chain combines TRBV6-2 or TRBV6-3 with TRBJ2-1, with TRBD2 identical over 7 bases. The V gene end was trimmed by 8 bases and the J gene end by 8 bases; junction bases not matched to a gene: 18. The CDR3 loop spans 16 amino acids. CDR1 MNHEY and CDR2 SVGEGT come from the germline V gene. CDR3: CASVRFLTTSVHEQFF. CDR3 DNA: TGTGCCAGCGTTCGGTTCCTAACTACTAGCGTTCATGAGCAGTTCTTC.

This rearrangement joins TRBV30 to TRBJ2-7, with 11 bases that match TRBD2. Germline V gene lookup returns CDR1 GTSNPN and CDR2 SVGIG (reference sequence). Trimming cost V 1 base and J 0 bases; bases outside gene matches: 2. This CDR3 has 15 amino acids. CDR3 residues: CAWSEGLAASYEQYF. DNA for the CDR3: TGTGCCTGGAGTGAGGGACTAGCGGCCTCCTACGAGCAGTACTTC. Full variable domain (rest looked up from reference TRBV30 and TRBJ2-7): SQTIHQWPATLVQPVGSPLSLECTVEGTSNPNLYWYRQAAGRGLQLLFYSVGIGQISSEVPQNLSASRPQDRQFILSSKKLLLSDSGFYLCAWSEGLAASYEQYFGPGTRLTVT.

The chain couples TRBV15 to TRBJ2-2; 7 bases are shared with TRBD2. Germline CDR1 LNHNV, CDR2 YYDKDF (reference sequence). CDR3 length equals 14 residues. V lost 8 bases, J lost 1 base, and 4 bases stayed unmatched. DNA of the CDR3: TGTGCCACCGGGACTAATTTGAACACCGGGGAGCTGTTTTTT. Its protein is CATGTNLNTGELFF. The entire variable domain, with the rest obtained from reference TRBV15 and TRBJ2-2, is as follows: DAMVIQNPRYQVTQFGKPVTLSCSQTLNHNVMYWYQQKSSQAPKLLFHYYDKDFNNEADTPDNFQSRRPNTSFCFLDIRSPGLGDTAMYLCATGTNLNTGELFFGEGSRLTVL.

The CDR3 reads CASSRAGLGADTQYF. CDR3 nucleotide sequence: TGTGCCAGCAGTCGGGCGGGACTTGGCGCAGATACGCAGTATTTT. The V call is TRBV6-2 or TRBV6-3, the J call TRBJ2-3, with a weak D call TRBD2 (6 bases). With 5 bases removed from V and 4 bases from J, the gap between germline ends came to 16 bases. The CDR3 is made up of 15 amino acids. Germline CDR1 is MNHEY and CDR2 is SVGEGT.

The CDR3 spells CASSPDRRGNTIYF. DNA for the CDR3: TGCGCCAGCAGCCCGGACAGAAGAGGAAACACCATATATTTT. This chain uses TRBV5-1 with TRBJ1-3, with D perhaps matching TRBD1 (6 bases). The CDR3 has 14 residues. The V gene's germline CDR1 is SGHRS and CDR2 YFSETQ. Trimming shortened V by 4 bases and J by 4 bases, and 12 bases separated the two germline ends. Combining the CDR3 with reference TRBV5-1 and TRBJ1-3 gives the whole variable domain KAGVTQTPRYLIKTRGQQVTLSCSPISGHRSVSWYQQTPGQGLQFLFEYFSETQRNKGNFPGRFSGRQFSNSRSEMNVSTLELGDSALYLCASSPDRRGNTIYFGEGSWLTVV.

Ten or more counts support this clonotype. V gene TRBV28 combines with J gene TRBJ2-5; D is possibly TRBD1 (6 bases). CDR3 size: 14 residues. Germline V CDR1 and CDR2: MDHEN, SYDVKM. Trimming removed 3 bases from V and 2 bases from J, with 10 bases in between. The CDR3 DNA follows: TGTGCCAGCAGTTTTGGTAGGGGGCAAGAGACCCAGTACTTC. Residues: CASSFGRGQETQYF.

This sequence joins TRBV14 and TRBJ2-7, with a weak D call TRBD1 (6 bases). Germline V CDR1 and CDR2: SGHDN, FVKESK. The CDR3 consists of 16 residues. Between the trimmed V and J ends, which lost 4 bases and 3 bases, there was a span of 19 bases. The CDR3 bases are TGTGCCAGCAGCCCACTCATACCGACAGGCTACTACGAGCAGTACTTC. The encoded protein is CASSPLIPTGYYEQYF.

The chain links TRBV7-2 to TRBJ2-7; 9 bases agree with TRBD2. V was pared by 0 bases and J by 12 bases, with 9 bases of the junction left unmatched. Germline CDR1 and CDR2: SGHTA and FQGNSA. CDR3 length: 14 amino acids. The CDR3, as DNA: TGTGCCAGCAGCTTAGCGATCGCGGGAGGGCCTTCGTACTTC. Its translation: CASSLAIAGGPSYF.

The chain uses TRBV6-2 or TRBV6-3 and TRBJ2-1; 14 bases fit TRBD2. This CDR3 contains 15 residues. V gave up 8 bases and J gave up 1 base; unmatched junction bases: 1. Germline V CDR1 and CDR2: MNHEY, SVGEGT. The CDR3 loop reads CASGTSGRSYNEQFF. CDR3 DNA: TGTGCCAGCGGGACTAGCGGGAGATCCTACAATGAGCAGTTCTTC.

Concerning this clonotype: One base away lies a much larger clone, so this may be a sequencing read error. The chain uses TRBV6-2 or TRBV6-3 and TRBJ2-3, with a tentative D call TRBD1 (6 bases). The V gene's germline CDR1 is MNHEY and CDR2 SVGEGT. V gave up 5 bases and J gave up 5 bases, with 20 bases separating them. CDR3 length: 16 amino acids. For the CDR3, the DNA is TGTGCCAGCAGTGTCGAGGGGGACCAAAGTGGAGATACGCAGTATTTT. As protein: CASSVEGDQSGDTQYF.

This sequence joins TRBV9 and TRBJ2-3; TRBD1 or TRBD2 may be the D gene (5 bases each). V lost 7 bases and J 4 bases, leaving 22 bases between the germline ends. The CDR3 runs 16 residues. From germline, CDR1 is SGDLS and CDR2 YYNGEE. In nucleotides, the CDR3 is TGTGCCAGCGGCCCTCGGGACCGGGGCTCCGCAGATACGCAGTATTTT. This gives the protein CASGPRDRGSADTQYF.